Each of the 25 T cell receptor beta chains below was sequenced from the same sample in a study of blood T cell repertoires in COVID-19. This table comes from immunoSEQ multiplex PCR, and its TCRdb copy is limited to in-frame clones, with some not included. The sample has 110,000 to 150,000 clones; more than 80% are singletons. Sequenced: PBMCs or T cells enriched from blood (not recorded which). The receptors were gathered from a woman aged 18-30 years who had been exposed to COVID-19.

The chain uses TRBV18 and TRBJ1-1, with 7 bases fitting TRBD1. Trimming removed 3 bases from V and 3 bases from J; junction bases left unmatched: 4. CDR3 length equals 14 residues. Germline CDR1 is KGHSH and CDR2 is LQKENI. CDR3 coding DNA: TGTGCCAGCTCACCTGGACAGGCGCACACTGAAGCTTTCTTT. Residues: CASSPGQAHTEAFF.

The gene calls are TRBV24-1 and TRBJ2-1; D uncertain. Germline assignment: CDR1 KGHDR and CDR2 SFDVKD. The CDR3 extends over 14 amino acids. Trimming cost V 3 bases and J 5 bases, with 10 bases left between them. Here the CDR3 DNA reads TGTGCCACCAGTGATACGCGAGGCGACAATGAGCAGTTCTTC. Translating it yields CATSDTRGDNEQFF.

The rearrangement links TRBV15 to TRBJ2-2; 10 positions agree with TRBD1. The CDR3 runs 19 residues. V lost 3 bases, J lost 0 bases, and 10 bases stayed unmatched. CDR1 and CDR2 from the germline V gene are LNHNV and YYDKDF (reference sequence). CDR3 protein: CATSSQTGTGVPNTGELFF. As DNA, the CDR3 is TGTGCCACCAGCAGCCAGACCGGGACAGGGGTTCCGAACACCGGGGAGCTGTTTTTT. The full variable domain, completed using reference TRBV15 and TRBJ2-2, is DAMVIQNPRYQVTQFGKPVTLSCSQTLNHNVMYWYQQKSSQAPKLLFHYYDKDFNNEADTPDNFQSRRPNTSFCFLDIRSPGLGDTAMYLCATSSQTGTGVPNTGELFFGEGSRLTVL.

The chain combines TRBV21-1 with TRBJ1-4; the table's D call, TRBD1, has no DNA check behind it. TRBV21-1 is a pseudogene locus. The CDR3 totals 21 residues. The CDR3 region is CASSKKVGRRQGGSANEKLFF. The CDR3 nucleotides are TGTGCCAGCAGCAAAAAAGTGGGGCGACGACAGGGAGGCTCGGCTAATGAAAAACTGTTTTTT.

The V gene is TRBV7-3, the J gene TRBJ2-5; 10 bases align to TRBD2. After removal of 4 bases from V and 5 bases from J, the junction contained 7 bases not matched to a gene. Germline V CDR1 and CDR2: SGHTA, FQGTGA. This CDR3 is built from 15 residues. The CDR3 DNA reads as TGTGCCAGCAGCTCCTCAGCGGGAGGGTGGGAGACCCAGTACTTC. Translated: CASSSSAGGWETQYF.

The genes are TRBV13 and TRBJ2-7; 9 positions agree with TRBD1. CDR3 length: 15 amino acids. The ends lost 6 bases at V and 6 bases at J; junction bases unmatched: 12. CDR1 is PRHDT and CDR2 is FYEKMQ in the germline V gene (reference sequence). The DNA for the CDR3 is TGTGCCAGCAGTAGAGCCGGGACAGGGTTATTCGAGCAGTACTTC. Protein product: CASSRAGTGLFEQYF.

The V gene is TRBV28, the J gene TRBJ1-3; 7 nucleotides align to TRBD1. The trim removed 1 base at V and 2 bases at J, leaving 8 bases unmatched. Germline V gives CDR1 MDHEN, CDR2 SYDVKM. There are 17 residues in the CDR3. The DNA for the CDR3 is TGTGCCAGCAGTTTATCCCCCTTTGACAGGGCTGGAAACACCATATATTTT. Translating gives CASSLSPFDRAGNTIYF.

The chain combines TRBV9 with TRBJ2-5; possible D gene TRBD1, 5 bases. Looked up from germline, CDR1 is SGDLS and CDR2 is YYNGEE. The V end was cut by 0 bases, the J end by 5 bases, with 14 bases between. The CDR3 spans 15 residues. The DNA of the CDR3 is TGTGCCAGCAGCGTAGTGGCAGGGATACGGGAGACCCAGTACTTC. It translates to CASSVVAGIRETQYF.

This chain uses TRBV6-5 with TRBJ2-7; D possibly corresponds to TRBD1 (5 bases). There are 14 residues in the CDR3. Germline loops: CDR1 MNHEY, CDR2 SVGAGI. The ends were cut back, 5 bases at V and 3 bases at J, with 14 bases in the middle. CDR3 in DNA: TGTGCCAGCAGTAGTGGCGGACAACTCTACGAGCAGTACTTC. Encoded protein: CASSSGGQLYEQYF.

Within the sample, this clone is medium-sized. This rearrangement joins TRBV28 to TRBJ2-7; 7 bases match TRBD2. The CDR3 is made up of 15 amino acids. The J segment lost 4 bases and the V segment lost 2 bases, leaving 8 bases of the junction unmatched. The germline gives CDR1 MDHEN, CDR2 SYDVKM. The CDR3 DNA is TGTGCCAGCAGTTTACTGGGAGGGCCTTTATACGAGCAGTACTTC. This translates into CASSLLGGPLYEQYF. Variable domain in full (rest from reference TRBV28 and TRBJ2-7): DVKVTQSSRYLVKRTGEKVFLECVQDMDHENMFWYRQDPGLGLRLIYFSYDVKMKEKGDIPEGYSVSREKKERFSLILESASTNQTSMYLCASSLLGGPLYEQYFGPGTRLTVT.

The V call is TRBV7-2, the J call TRBJ2-1; 8 nucleotides line up with TRBD1. CDR1 SGHTA and CDR2 FQGNSA come from the germline V gene. V was clipped by 4 bases and J by 3 bases; unmatched bases: 5. This CDR3 region has 15 residues. CDR3: CASSSQGAVYNEQFF. CDR3 DNA: TGTGCCAGCAGCTCGCAGGGGGCTGTCTACAATGAGCAGTTCTTC.

The J gene is TRBJ2-1, the V gene TRBV5-1, with 10 bases aligning to TRBD1. The CDR3 runs to 13 residues. V lost 7 bases to trimming and J lost 4 bases; unmatched junction nucleotides: 2. Germline loops: CDR1 SGHRS, CDR2 YFSETQ. The CDR3 reads CASGDRGYNEQFF. For the CDR3, the DNA is TGCGCCAGCGGGGACAGGGGTTACAATGAGCAGTTCTTC. The variable domain in full, completed from reference TRBV5-1 and TRBJ2-1, reads KAGVTQTPRYLIKTRGQQVTLSCSPISGHRSVSWYQQTPGQGLQFLFEYFSETQRNKGNFPGRFSGRQFSNSRSEMNVSTLELGDSALYLCASGDRGYNEQFFGPGTRLTVL.

CDR3 nucleotides: TGTGCCTGGAGTCAGGGCAGAGATAATTCACCCCTCCACTTT. This gives the protein CAWSQGRDNSPLHF. This rearrangement joins TRBV30 to TRBJ1-6; the D gene is possibly TRBD1 (5 bases). In germline, CDR1 is GTSNPN, CDR2 SVGIG (reference sequence). The CDR3 loop spans 14 amino acids. Trimming left V 2 bases short and J 5 bases short, with 10 bases between.

This chain links TRBV27 with TRBJ1-4; 8 bases are a match to TRBD1. Looked up from germline, CDR1 is MNHEY and CDR2 is SMNVEV (reference sequence). V was clipped by 4 bases and J by 8 bases; unmatched bases: 6. This CDR3 has 14 amino acids. CDR3 nucleotide sequence: TGTGCCAGCAGTTGGTCGACAGGGGCAGAAAAACTGTTTTTT. It is translated as CASSWSTGAEKLFF.

The V and J genes are TRBV2 and TRBJ1-3; the match to TRBD1 covers 10 bases. This CDR3 region has 17 residues. Looked up from germline, CDR1 is SNHLY and CDR2 is FYNNEI. J gave up 4 bases and V 6 bases, and 12 bases lay outside the gene matches. The CDR3 DNA sequence: TGTGCCAGCAGAAAAGACTCGACAGGGGGCGTAGGAAACACCATATATTTT. The encoded protein is CASRKDSTGGVGNTIYF.

The chain couples TRBV6-5 to TRBJ2-1, with D tentatively TRBD2 (6 bases). V was trimmed by 1 base and J by 3 bases, leaving 13 bases between them. The CDR3 runs to 16 residues. Germline V gene sequence: CDR1 MNHEY, CDR2 SVGAGI. The CDR3 here is CASSYWGETGYNEQFF. CDR3 sequence (DNA): TGTGCCAGCAGTTACTGGGGGGAAACTGGCTACAATGAGCAGTTCTTC.

The chain joins TRBV9 to TRBJ1-1, with D perhaps matching TRBD1 (5 bases). The germline gives CDR1 SGDLS, CDR2 YYNGEE. The CDR3 is 13 amino acids. The germline V and J ends were trimmed by 4 bases and 11 bases, with 18 bases remaining between them. CDR3 sequence reads: CASSPPHGGDAFF. The CDR3 DNA reads TGTGCCAGCAGCCCCCCCCACGGCGGGGACGCTTTCTTT.

This rearrangement joins TRBV3-1 (or the pseudogene TRBV3-2) to TRBJ1-2; D is unresolved. CDR1 and CDR2 (germline): LGHDT, YNNKEL (reference sequence). V gave up 4 bases and J gave up 6 bases, with 9 bases separating them. The CDR3 runs to 12 residues. In DNA, the CDR3 is TGTGCCAGCAGCCGAGGAGGGAATGGCTACACCTTC. Encoded protein: CASSRGGNGYTF.

The J gene is TRBJ2-1, the V gene TRBV23-1, with 9 positions matching TRBD2. TRBV23-1 qualifies as an ORF whose function is uncertain. This CDR3 is 16 amino acids long. V gave up 3 bases and J gave up 0 bases; unmatched junction bases: 3. The CDR3 DNA follows: TGCGCCAGCAGTCATAAGACTAGCGGCTCCTACAATGAGCAGTTCTTC. Translated: CASSHKTSGSYNEQFF.

On this clone itself: The sample contains more than one DNA sequence encoding this CDR3. The genes are TRBV6-5 and TRBJ2-5; D is unclear. Trimming took off 2 bases at V and 2 bases at J, with 6 bases between the two ends. Per germline, CDR1 MNHEY and CDR2 SVGAGI. The CDR3 runs to 13 residues. DNA for the CDR3: TGTGCCAGCAGTTACAGCCGGCAAGAGACCCAGTACTTC. It encodes CASSYSRQETQYF.

The chain carries TRBV11-3 and TRBJ2-7; the match to TRBD1 covers 10 bases. The germline V gene encodes CDR1 SGHNT and CDR2 YENEEA. V was clipped by 7 bases and J by 2 bases; unmatched bases: 8. This CDR3 region has 15 residues. CDR3 residues: CASIDRGRLTYEQYF. DNA of the CDR3: TGTGCCAGCATAGACAGGGGGCGCTTGACCTACGAGCAGTACTTC.

The chain links TRBV30 to TRBJ2-1, with TRBD1 as a possible D gene (6 bases). Looked up from germline, CDR1 is GTSNPN and CDR2 is SVGIG (reference sequence). This CDR3 comprises 13 residues. V dropped 1 base and J dropped 3 bases, with 7 bases sitting between them. The CDR3 sequence is CAWSGTDYNEQFF. CDR3 in DNA: TGTGCCTGGAGTGGGACAGACTACAATGAGCAGTTCTTC. Using reference TRBV30 and TRBJ2-1 for the parts outside the CDR3, the full variable domain is SQTIHQWPATLVQPVGSPLSLECTVEGTSNPNLYWYRQAAGRGLQLLFYSVGIGQISSEVPQNLSASRPQDRQFILSSKKLLLSDSGFYLCAWSGTDYNEQFFGPGTRLTVL.

The count of this clone is one. The gene calls are TRBV4-1 and TRBJ2-7, with 7 bases aligning to TRBD2. Trimming removed 3 bases from V and 1 base from J; junction bases left unmatched: 6. This CDR3 is 15 amino acids long. Germline values: CDR1 MGHRA, CDR2 YSYEKL. The DNA of the CDR3 is TGCGCCAGCAGCCATACCCGGGAGGTTTCCTACGAGCAGTACTTC. Protein: CASSHTREVSYEQYF.

This chain links TRBV27 with TRBJ2-3; 10 bases line up with TRBD2. The CDR3 contains 17 residues. J gave up 6 bases and V 2 bases, and 11 bases lay outside the gene matches. Germline assignment: CDR1 MNHEY and CDR2 SMNVEV (reference sequence). The CDR3 bases are TGTGCCAGCAGTTTAATAACTAGCGGGGTAGGGGCGGATACGCAGTATTTT. Amino acid sequence: CASSLITSGVGADTQYF.

The chain is built from TRBV7-9 and TRBJ1-4; 7 nucleotides agree with TRBD1. CDR1 is SEHNR, CDR2 FQNEAQ, per germline (reference sequence). The CDR3 totals 14 residues. V was pared by 1 base and J by 5 bases, with 1 base of the junction left unmatched. The CDR3 DNA reads TGTGCCAGCAGCTTAGTACAGGGGAATGAAAAACTGTTTTTT. Amino acid sequence: CASSLVQGNEKLFF.